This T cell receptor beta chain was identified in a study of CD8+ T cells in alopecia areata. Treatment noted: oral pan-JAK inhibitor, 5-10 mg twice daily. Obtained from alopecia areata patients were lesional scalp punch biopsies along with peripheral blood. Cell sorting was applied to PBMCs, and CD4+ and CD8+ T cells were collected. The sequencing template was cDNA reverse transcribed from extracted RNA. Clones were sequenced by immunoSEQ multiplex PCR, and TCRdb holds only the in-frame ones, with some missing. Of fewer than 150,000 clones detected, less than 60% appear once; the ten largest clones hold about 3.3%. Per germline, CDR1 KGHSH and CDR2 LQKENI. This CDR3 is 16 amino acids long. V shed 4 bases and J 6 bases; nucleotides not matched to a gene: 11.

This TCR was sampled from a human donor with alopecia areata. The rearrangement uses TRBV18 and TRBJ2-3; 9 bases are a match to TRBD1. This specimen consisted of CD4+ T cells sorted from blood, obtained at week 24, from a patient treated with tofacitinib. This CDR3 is CASSQLTGGGTDTQYF. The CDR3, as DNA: TGTGCCAGCTCACAACTGACAGGGGGTGGAACCGATACGCAGTATTTT.